The source of this TCR beta chain is a study of cytomegalovirus exposure and HLA in healthy donors. Using immunoSEQ multiplex PCR, the repertoire was profiled, and TCRdb retains in-frame clones only, with some absent. The sample yields some 120,000 clones, 89% seen once. The CDR3 runs 13 residues. Germline values: CDR1 SGHNT, CDR2 YYREEE (reference sequence). Trimming removed 2 bases at V and 3 bases at J, with 8 bases between. The chain couples TRBV5-4 to TRBJ2-5; a weak D match, TRBD1 (7 bases). The clonotype originates from a man between 25 and 39 years old in good health and CMV-seronegative. The sample consisted of PBMCs. The CDR3 sequence is CASSFRGEETQYF. The CDR3 DNA reads TGTGCCAGCAGCTTCAGGGGGGAAGAGACCCAGTACTTC.